This is a list of T cell receptor beta chains from one sample in a study of T-cell memory formation after mild COVID-19. MiXCR, run by TCRdb on the 5' RACE reads, gives a single entry per CDR3 protein. The sample includes about 360,000 distinct CDR3 sequences, under 15% of them seen just once. The sample consisted of PBMCs or a T cell subset sorted from them (not recorded which). Receptor source: a man aged 18 to 29 who had mild COVID-19 (a few samples of this study predate the infection). Cell type and time point are not known. The CDR3 runs from the conserved cysteine through the conserved F or W. Each record gives: J gene, V gene, clone size, D gene, CDR3 protein, CDR3 DNA. The D gene is left open where the match is weak. Only some rows state a clone size, as once, few, many or a class for expanded clones.

j_gene: TRBJ2-1
v_gene: TRBV19
abundance: -
d_gene: -
CDR3aa: CASRQGANEQFF
CDR3nt: TGTGCCAGTAGACAGGGTGCAAATGAGCAGTTCTTC

j_gene: TRBJ2-1
v_gene: TRBV6-4
abundance: -
d_gene: TRBD1
CDR3aa: CASSLDRGSNEQFF
CDR3nt: TGTGCCAGCAGTCTGGACAGGGGGTCAAATGAGCAGTTCTTC

j_gene: TRBJ1-6
v_gene: TRBV11-2
abundance: -
d_gene: TRBD1
CDR3aa: CASSTTGSNSPLHF
CDR3nt: TGTGCCAGCAGCACGACAGGGTCTAATTCACCCCTCCACTTT

j_gene: TRBJ2-5
v_gene: TRBV3-1
abundance: many
d_gene: TRBD1
CDR3aa: CASSLPGTGLETQYF
CDR3nt: TGTGCCAGCAGCCTCCCCGGGACAGGGCTCGAGACCCAGTACTTC

j_gene: TRBJ1-2
v_gene: TRBV7-2
abundance: few
d_gene: TRBD1
CDR3aa: CASSLGAGGAGYTF
CDR3nt: TGTGCCAGCAGCTTAGGGGCAGGGGGGGCTGGCTACACCTTC

j_gene: TRBJ2-2
v_gene: TRBV4-1
abundance: -
d_gene: -
CDR3aa: CASSPPDRTGELFF
CDR3nt: TGCGCCAGCAGCCCTCCTGACAGGACCGGGGAGCTGTTTTTT

j_gene: TRBJ2-3
v_gene: TRBV2
abundance: -
d_gene: TRBD2
CDR3aa: CASKRERTDTQYF
CDR3nt: TGTGCCAGCAAGCGGGAGCGCACAGATACGCAGTATTTT

j_gene: TRBJ1-1
v_gene: TRBV2
abundance: -
d_gene: -
CDR3aa: CASSEAYTEAFF
CDR3nt: TGTGCCAGCAGTGAAGCGTACACTGAAGCTTTCTTT

j_gene: TRBJ2-1
v_gene: TRBV6-2/TRBV6-3
abundance: -
d_gene: -
CDR3aa: CASSYRDNEQFF
CDR3nt: TGTGCCAGCAGTTACCGGGACAATGAGCAGTTCTTC

j_gene: TRBJ1-4
v_gene: TRBV3-1
abundance: -
d_gene: -
CDR3aa: CASSQVPYEKLFF
CDR3nt: TGTGCCAGCAGCCAGGTACCTTATGAAAAACTGTTTTTT

j_gene: TRBJ2-2
v_gene: TRBV10-3
abundance: -
d_gene: -
CDR3aa: CAITRDTRTGELFF
CDR3nt: TGTGCCATCACTAGGGACACCCGCACCGGGGAGCTGTTTTTT

j_gene: TRBJ1-1
v_gene: TRBV4-1
abundance: few
d_gene: -
CDR3aa: CASSQLPGDTEAFF
CDR3nt: TGCGCCAGCAGCCAATTGCCGGGGGACACTGAAGCTTTCTTT

j_gene: TRBJ1-2
v_gene: TRBV6-4
abundance: -
d_gene: -
CDR3aa: CARTRTANYGYTF
CDR3nt: TGTGCCAGGACAAGGACAGCTAACTATGGCTACACCTTC

j_gene: TRBJ1-4
v_gene: TRBV7-2
abundance: -
d_gene: TRBD1
CDR3aa: CASSLLGTDEKLFF
CDR3nt: TGTGCCAGCAGCTTATTAGGGACAGATGAAAAACTGTTTTTT

j_gene: TRBJ1-1
v_gene: TRBV5-5
abundance: -
d_gene: -
CDR3aa: CASSFTGLMNTEAFF
CDR3nt: TGTGCCAGCAGCTTTACCGGACTCATGAACACTGAAGCTTTCTTT

j_gene: TRBJ2-5
v_gene: TRBV6-2/TRBV6-3
abundance: few
d_gene: TRBD1
CDR3aa: CASNPGTARQETQYF
CDR3nt: TGTGCCAGCAACCCCGGGACAGCAAGACAAGAGACCCAGTACTTC

j_gene: TRBJ2-5
v_gene: TRBV18
abundance: -
d_gene: -
CDR3aa: CASSPRTQQETQYF
CDR3nt: TGTGCCAGCTCACCACGGACTCAACAAGAGACCCAGTACTTC

j_gene: TRBJ1-4
v_gene: TRBV7-9
abundance: -
d_gene: -
CDR3aa: CASSFRDDLREKLFF
CDR3nt: TGTGCCAGCAGCTTTAGGGACGATTTGAGAGAAAAACTGTTTTTT

j_gene: TRBJ2-3
v_gene: TRBV13
abundance: once
d_gene: -
CDR3aa: CASSTRPGHTDTQYF
CDR3nt: TGTGCCAGCAGCACCAGGCCAGGACACACAGATACGCAGTATTTT

j_gene: TRBJ1-2
v_gene: TRBV18
abundance: few
d_gene: -
CDR3aa: CASSPLGGLNYGYTF
CDR3nt: TGTGCCAGCTCACCATTGGGGGGTTTGAACTATGGCTACACCTTC